A single TCR beta chain is shown here with its context. Its antigen remains unidentified. The data stem from a study of OX40 agonist ivuxolimab in advanced cancers. General study points: Also present in some nonresponders was a low level of normalized T-cell clonal expansion. The study did not work out the antigen specificity of the expanded peripheral T cells.

Germline CDR1 and CDR2: SGHDT and YYEEEE. With V trimmed by 4 bases and J by 10 bases, 5 bases remained unmatched. The CDR3 totals 14 residues. Sequencing used immunoSEQ multiplex PCR; TCRdb keeps in-frame clones, though not all of them. The profile shows tens of thousands of clones, 88% of them singletons. Material: CD4+ or CD8+ T cells sorted from blood, obtained in a trial of the OX40 agonist ivuxolimab. This rearrangement joins TRBV5-6 to TRBJ2-6, with 10 bases that match TRBD1. The clonotype comes from an adult with an advanced solid tumor such as melanoma, head and neck, liver or kidney cancer. This CDR3 is CASSVTGGANVLTF. DNA of the CDR3: TGTGCCAGCAGCGTGACAGGGGGCGCGAACGTCCTGACTTTC.